The rows below give T cell receptor beta chains drawn from one sample of a study of shared clonotypes between healthy human individuals. The repertoire was sequenced with immunoSEQ multiplex PCR; TCRdb's copy has only in-frame clones and lacks some. The table has about 470,000 clones, roughly 77% seen once. Sequencing was done on a sample of PBMCs. The receptors shown here come from a woman in her forties in good health. Some clones in this sample may be carry-over from other donors' samples. The CDR3 runs from the conserved cysteine through the conserved F or W. D genes are given only for firm matches. Expanded clones get a size class; other rows say once, few or many, or leave the size out.

J | V | size | length | D | CDR3 | DNA
TRBJ1-1 | TRBV15 | . | 15 | TRBD1 | CATSGDRGGTAEAFF | TGTGCCACCAGCGGAGACAGGGGCGGGACCGCTGAAGCTTTCTTT
TRBJ1-2 | TRBV5-5 | many | 17 | TRBD1 | CASSLGSIGTGGDGYTF | TGTGCCAGCAGCTTGGGCTCGATCGGGACAGGGGGCGATGGCTACACCTTC
TRBJ2-1 | TRBV5-1 | . | 16 | TRBD2 | CASRTGLAGSYNEQFF | TGCGCCAGCAGAACGGGACTAGCGGGCTCCTACAATGAGCAGTTCTTC
TRBJ2-3 | TRBV7-2 | . | 13 | . | CASSLPLTDTQYF | TGTGCCAGCAGCCTACCCCTCACAGATACGCAGTATTTT
TRBJ2-7 | TRBV28 | . | 13 | . | CASSFGASYEQYF | TGTGCCAGCAGTTTCGGGGCCTCCTACGAGCAGTACTTC
TRBJ2-7 | TRBV7-2 | . | 15 | TRBD2 | CASSWTSGSSYEQYF | TGTGCCAGCAGTTGGACTAGCGGGAGCTCCTACGAGCAGTACTTC
TRBJ2-7 | TRBV9 | . | 15 | TRBD2 | CASSIAGTSLHEQYF | TGTGCCAGCAGCATCGCCGGGACTAGCCTCCACGAGCAGTACTTC
TRBJ2-5 | TRBV11-2 | once | 15 | . | CASSLNPDTQETQYF | TGTGCCAGCAGCTTAAACCCGGACACTCAAGAGACCCAGTACTTC
TRBJ2-2 | TRBV23-1 | . | 16 | . | CASSRGPQRNTGELFF | TGCGCCAGCAGCCGAGGACCCCAGAGGAACACCGGGGAGCTGTTTTTT
TRBJ2-3 | TRBV25-1 | . | 16 | . | CASSDQGGPNTDTQYF | TGTGCCAGCAGTGACCAGGGGGGGCCCAACACAGATACGCAGTATTTT
TRBJ1-2 | TRBV6-6 | once | 14 | TRBD1 | CASSRDRQNYGYTF | TGTGCCAGCAGTCGGGACAGACAAAACTATGGCTACACCTTC
TRBJ2-3 | TRBV5-1 | once | 15 | . | CASSLDGLPTDTQYF | TGCGCCAGCAGCTTGGATGGGTTACCCACAGATACGCAGTATTTT
TRBJ1-2 | TRBV18 | once | 15 | . | CASSPEVFGRGGYTF | TGTGCCAGCTCACCAGAGGTTTTCGGAAGGGGAGGCTACACCTTC
TRBJ2-5 | TRBV2 | . | 12 | . | CASGGSEETQYF | TGTGCCAGCGGGGGCAGCGAAGAGACCCAGTACTTC
TRBJ2-2 | TRBV7-8 | . | 18 | TRBD2 | CASSHPGLAGVSTGELFF | TGTGCCAGCAGCCACCCGGGACTAGCGGGAGTAAGCACCGGGGAGCTGTTTTTT